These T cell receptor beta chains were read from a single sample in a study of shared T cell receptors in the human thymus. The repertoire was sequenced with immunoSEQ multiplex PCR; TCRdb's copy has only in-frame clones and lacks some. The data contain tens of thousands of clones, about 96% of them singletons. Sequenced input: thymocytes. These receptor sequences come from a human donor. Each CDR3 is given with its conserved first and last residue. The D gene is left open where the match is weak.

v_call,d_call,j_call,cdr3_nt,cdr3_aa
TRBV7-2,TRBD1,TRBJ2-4,TGTGCCAGCAGCACCGACCGGGACAGGGGCGACAAAAACATTCAGTACTTC,CASSTDRDRGDKNIQYF
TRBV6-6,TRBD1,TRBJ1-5,TGTGCCAGCAGCGGACAGGGTAAGTGGAGCAATCAGCCCCAGCATTTT,CASSGQGKWSNQPQHF
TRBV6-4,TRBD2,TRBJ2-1,TGTGCCAGCAGTGACTATAGTGCCGGGACTAGCGGGGGGGTTGTCTTCGGTGAGCAGTTCTTC,CASSDYSAGTSGGVVFGEQFF
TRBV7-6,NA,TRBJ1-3,TGTGCCAGCAGCCCCGGACAGCGCGTACACACCATATATTTT,CASSPGQRVHTIYF
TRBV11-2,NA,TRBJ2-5,TGTGCCAGCAGCTCCGGAGGGTGGGGGAAAATAGAGACCCAGTACTTC,CASSSGGWGKIETQYF
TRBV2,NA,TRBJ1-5,TGTGCCAGCAGTTTATCCCCCTCGGGATCGGGCAATCAGCCCCAGCATTTT,CASSLSPSGSGNQPQHF
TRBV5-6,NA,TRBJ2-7,TGTGCCAGCAGCTTAAGGGGAGTCCCTCACGAGCAGTACTTC,CASSLRGVPHEQYF
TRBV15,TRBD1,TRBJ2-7,TGTGCCACCAGCAGGCCGGATTATCGACAGGGGCCGCCGAGCTCCTACGAGCAGTACTTC,CATSRPDYRQGPPSSYEQYF
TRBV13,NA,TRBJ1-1,TGTGCCAGCAGCTTAGGCCTCGCAGGGGTGACTGAAGCTTTCTTT,CASSLGLAGVTEAFF
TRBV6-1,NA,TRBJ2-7,TGTGCCAGCAGAGGGCAGGGAACGCCCTACGAGCAGTACTTC,CASRGQGTPYEQYF
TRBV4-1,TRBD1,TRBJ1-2,TGCGCCAGCAGCCGCCTAAACGGACAGGGACGAAACTATGGCTACACCTTC,CASSRLNGQGRNYGYTF
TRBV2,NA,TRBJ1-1,TGTGCCAGCAGTGAATTTGCAGGGAACACTGAAGCTTTCTTT,CASSEFAGNTEAFF
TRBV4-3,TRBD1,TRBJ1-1,TGCGCCAGCAGCCAAAGGGACAGGGGATCGGCCCGGAACACTGAAGCTTTCTTT,CASSQRDRGSARNTEAFF
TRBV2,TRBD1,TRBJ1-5,TGTGCCAGCAGTGAAGCGGGAACAGGGGGCCCTGGTCAGCCCCAGCATTTT,CASSEAGTGGPGQPQHF
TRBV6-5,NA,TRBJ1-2,TGTGCCAGCAGTTACTCACGGGGGGCGGTCTATGGCTACACCTTC,CASSYSRGAVYGYTF
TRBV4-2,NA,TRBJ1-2,TGTGCCAGCAGCGAAGACGACTTGGGTTTGGGAGGCTACACCTTC,CASSEDDLGLGGYTF
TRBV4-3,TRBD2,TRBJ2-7,TGCGCCAGCAGCCTGAGGTTAGCGGGGGGCTCAGGGGAGCAGTACTTC,CASSLRLAGGSGEQYF
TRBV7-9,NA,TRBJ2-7,TGTGCCAGCAGCTTAACCACTCCAGAGGGGTCGTTGTCCTACGAGCAGTACTTC,CASSLTTPEGSLSYEQYF
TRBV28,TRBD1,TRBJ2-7,TGTGCCAGCAGTGGGGACAGGGGGCGCAACGAGCAGTACTTC,CASSGDRGRNEQYF
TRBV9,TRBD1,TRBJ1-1,TGTGCCAGCAGCGTAGGACAGGGGGACACTGAAGCTTTCTTT,CASSVGQGDTEAFF
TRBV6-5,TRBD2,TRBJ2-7,TGTGCCACCCAGCCAGCGGGGAACACGGTGAACGAGCAGTACTTC,CATQPAGNTVNEQYF
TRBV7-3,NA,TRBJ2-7,TGTGCCAGCAGCTTCAGCTCAGGGCAAACGCAGTACTTC,CASSFSSGQTQYF
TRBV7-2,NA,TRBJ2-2,TGTGCCAGCAGCTTTTGGTCCCAGGGAAGCACCGGGGAGCTGTTTTTT,CASSFWSQGSTGELFF
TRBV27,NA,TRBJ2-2,TGTGCCAGCAAATCGTCACCCGGGCAGGGCAACACCGGGGAGCTGTTTTTT,CASKSSPGQGNTGELFF
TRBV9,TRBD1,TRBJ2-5,TGTGCCAGCAGCGCAACTCAGGGGGCTCGGGAGACCCAGTACTTC,CASSATQGARETQYF
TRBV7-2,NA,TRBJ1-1,TGTGCCAGCAGCTTAGATGGAGGGGATGACACTGAAGCTTTCTTT,CASSLDGGDDTEAFF
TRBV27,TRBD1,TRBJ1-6,TGTGCCAGCAGCCTTGGGCAGACAGGGGGCGATTCACCCCTCCACTTT,CASSLGQTGGDSPLHF
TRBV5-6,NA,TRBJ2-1,TGTGCCAGCAGCAAAACAGGTATGGGTGAGCAGTTCTTC,CASSKTGMGEQFF